Following are 21 T cell receptor beta chains from one sample sequenced in a study of CD8 T cells in Susac syndrome. Random hexamers were used to reverse transcribe about 0.5 to 1 ug of RNA. TCRdb re-derived calls from the immunoSEQ multiplex PCR reads in MiXCR, one entry per CDR3 protein. The sample consists of 100,000 to 150,000 distinct CDR3 sequences, roughly 94% of them appearing once. The sequenced sample was CD4+ T cells from PBMCs. The receptors stem from a human donor in good health.

The genes are TRBV5-6 and TRBJ2-2; D ambiguous. The CDR3 loop spans 15 amino acids. Trimming shortened V by 0 bases and J by 2 bases, and 8 bases separated the two germline ends. Germline V gene data show CDR1 as SGHDT and CDR2 as YYEEEE. In DNA, the CDR3 is TGTGCCAGCAGCTTGGACCCCGTTAACACCGGGGAGCTGTTTTTT. Translating gives CASSLDPVNTGELFF.

V usage is TRBV24-1 and J usage is TRBJ2-3; 8 bases are shared with TRBD2. The CDR3 loop spans 14 amino acids. Per germline, CDR1 KGHDR and CDR2 SFDVKD. V was pared by 5 bases and J by 3 bases, with 3 bases of the junction left unmatched. CDR3 region: CATSAAGGTDTQYF. The CDR3 nucleotides are TGTGCCACCAGTGCGGCGGGAGGAACAGATACGCAGTATTTT.

The chain uses TRBV20-1 and TRBJ1-2; 7 bases are a match to TRBD1. This CDR3 has 15 residues. V shed 0 bases, J shed 2 bases, and the junction held 6 bases outside the gene matches. The V gene's germline CDR1 is DFQATT and CDR2 SNEGSKA (reference sequence). CDR3 loop: CSARDIQGTNYGYTF. The CDR3 coding sequence is TGCAGTGCTAGAGATATACAGGGGACCAACTATGGCTACACCTTC.

The chain has TRBV3-1 and TRBJ2-1; TRBD2 agrees at 9 bases. The CDR3 runs to 19 residues. J lost 5 bases, V lost 0 bases, and 14 bases had no gene match. Germline V gives CDR1 LGHDT, CDR2 YNNKEL (reference sequence). CDR3: CASSQDRVAGDPPHNEQFF. CDR3 in DNA: TGTGCCAGCAGCCAAGATCGGGTAGCGGGAGACCCCCCCCACAATGAGCAGTTCTTC.

The V gene is TRBV9, the J gene TRBJ2-3; D may match TRBD1 or TRBD2 (5 bases each). CDR1 is SGDLS and CDR2 is YYNGEE in the germline V gene. Trimming shortened V by 0 bases and J by 2 bases, and 13 bases separated the two germline ends. The CDR3 contains 16 residues. CDR3 region: CASSVGGSITTDTQYF. The CDR3 DNA reads as TGTGCCAGCAGCGTAGGGGGGTCGATCACCACAGATACGCAGTATTTT.

The rearrangement links TRBV3-1 to TRBJ2-7; D is undetermined. V shed 4 bases and J shed 5 bases, with 9 bases lying between them. Germline loops: CDR1 LGHDT, CDR2 YNNKEL (reference sequence). The CDR3 length is 12 residues. CDR3 DNA: TGTGCCAGCAGCCTTAGTCGCCACGAGCAGTACTTC. It codes for CASSLSRHEQYF.

The V gene is TRBV9, the J gene TRBJ2-5, with D perhaps matching TRBD1 or TRBD2 (5 bases each). This CDR3 spans 14 amino acids. V was shortened by 0 bases and J by 4 bases, with 10 bases between the two germline ends. Germline V gene sequence: CDR1 SGDLS, CDR2 YYNGEE. CDR3 sequence: CASSVGVRGETQYF. The CDR3 nucleotides are TGTGCCAGCAGCGTAGGTGTGAGGGGAGAGACCCAGTACTTC.

This sequence joins TRBV5-1 and TRBJ2-5, with D maybe TRBD1 (6 bases). Between the trimmed V and J ends, which lost 2 bases and 4 bases, there was a span of 12 bases. Looked up from germline, CDR1 is SGHRS and CDR2 is YFSETQ. This CDR3 has 14 residues. CDR3 sequence: CASSLQGSGETQYF. The CDR3 nucleotides are TGCGCCAGCAGCTTACAGGGCTCTGGAGAGACCCAGTACTTC. Filled out from reference TRBV5-1 and TRBJ2-5, the complete variable domain reads KAGVTQTPRYLIKTRGQQVTLSCSPISGHRSVSWYQQTPGQGLQFLFEYFSETQRNKGNFPGRFSGRQFSNSRSEMNVSTLELGDSALYLCASSLQGSGETQYFGPGTRLLVL.

This sequence joins TRBV30 and TRBJ1-1, with D possibly TRBD1 on 6 matching bases. The germline gives CDR1 GTSNPN, CDR2 SVGIG (reference sequence). This CDR3 contains 13 residues. Trimming shortened V by 4 bases and J by 4 bases, and 13 bases separated the two germline ends. CDR3 sequence: CAWNTRGTTEAFF. CDR3 nucleotides: TGTGCCTGGAATACCAGGGGAACCACTGAAGCTTTCTTT. Full variable domain (missing parts from reference TRBV30 and TRBJ1-1): SQTIHQWPATLVQPVGSPLSLECTVEGTSNPNLYWYRQAAGRGLQLLFYSVGIGQISSEVPQNLSASRPQDRQFILSSKKLLLSDSGFYLCAWNTRGTTEAFFGQGTRLTVV.

The CDR3 region has the DNA TGTGCCAGCAGCTCCAAGTCCATCGGGGAACTGTTTTTT. Protein sequence: CASSSKSIGELFF. The J gene is TRBJ1-4, the V gene TRBV7-9; D not certain. CDR3 length: 13 residues. CDR1 and CDR2 from the germline V gene are SEHNR and FQNEAQ (reference sequence). Trimming took off 4 bases at V and 12 bases at J, with 15 bases between the two ends.

This chain joins TRBV7-9 and TRBJ2-7; D is possibly TRBD1 (6 bases). The V gene's germline CDR1 is SEHNR and CDR2 FQNEAQ (reference sequence). V lost 7 bases and J 0 bases, leaving 13 bases between the germline ends. The CDR3 contains 14 residues. Here the CDR3 reads CASIRDTSSYEQYF. The CDR3 DNA reads TGTGCCAGCATCCGGGACACCAGCTCCTACGAGCAGTACTTC.

V usage is TRBV7-9 and J usage is TRBJ1-4, with TRBD1 as a possible D gene (5 bases). This CDR3 contains 14 residues. Germline V gene sequence: CDR1 SEHNR, CDR2 FQNEAQ (reference sequence). V was pared by 2 bases and J by 8 bases, with 12 bases between. DNA for the CDR3: TGTGCCAGCAGCTTACGAGGGGTTGAAGAAAAACTGTTTTTT. Translated: CASSLRGVEEKLFF.

The chain uses TRBV3-1 and TRBJ2-2; D is perhaps TRBD1 (5 bases). The CDR3 is 14 residues long. Germline-derived CDR1 and CDR2 are LGHDT and YNNKEL (reference sequence). Trimming took off 6 bases at V and 1 base at J, with 9 bases between the two ends. CDR3 residues: CASRPDRNTGELFF. The CDR3 coding sequence is TGTGCCAGCAGGCCTGACAGGAACACCGGGGAGCTGTTTTTT.

The count of this clonotype is one. The V call is TRBV9, the J call TRBJ1-5; D is uncertain. This CDR3 is built from 13 residues. Germline V CDR1 and CDR2: SGDLS, YYNGEE. V lost 4 bases, J lost 3 bases, and 8 bases lay in between. The CDR3 loop is CASSRRNNQPQHF. CDR3 nucleotide sequence: TGTGCCAGCAGCCGTAGAAACAATCAGCCCCAGCATTTT.

The count of this clonotype is one. The CDR3 loop reads CASSLRSADTQYF. The CDR3 DNA reads TGTGCCAGCAGTTTACGAAGCGCGGATACGCAGTATTTT. The chain is built from TRBV27 and TRBJ2-3; no clear D gene. Germline-derived CDR1 and CDR2 are MNHEY and SMNVEV (reference sequence). Trimming left V 2 bases short and J 6 bases short, with 9 bases between. The CDR3 length is 13 residues.

This chain uses TRBV29-1 with TRBJ2-3; TRBD2 aligns across 7 bases. With 6 bases clipped from V and 2 bases from J, the junction kept 14 bases outside the gene matches. The CDR3 runs 16 residues. Germline lookup yields CDR1 SQVTM and CDR2 ANQGSEA. The CDR3 protein is CSVRVGAGVSTDTQYF. As DNA, the CDR3 is TGCAGCGTGCGAGTCGGCGCGGGAGTCTCCACAGATACGCAGTATTTT.

The chain uses TRBV19 and TRBJ1-1; 7 bases line up with TRBD1. V lost 3 bases to trimming and J lost 7 bases; unmatched junction nucleotides: 11. CDR1 LNHDA and CDR2 SQIVND come from the germline V gene (reference sequence). The CDR3 is 15 amino acids. In DNA form, the CDR3 reads TGTGCCAGTAGTATGGGACAGAGGCTGGGGGTTGAAGCTTTCTTT. It translates to CASSMGQRLGVEAFF. Complete variable domain (other parts from reference TRBV19 and TRBJ1-1): DGGITQSPKYLFRKEGQNVTLSCEQNLNHDAMYWYRQDPGQGLRLIYYSQIVNDFQKGDIAEGYSVSREKKESFPLTVTSAQKNPTAFYLCASSMGQRLGVEAFFGQGTRLTVV.

The J gene is TRBJ1-1, the V gene TRBV12-3 or TRBV12-4; D gene uncertain. Trimming took off 3 bases at V and 4 bases at J, with 9 bases between the two ends. The CDR3 spans 13 residues. The CDR3 is CASSLDFSTEAFF. The DNA for the CDR3 is TGTGCCAGCAGTTTGGACTTCTCCACTGAAGCTTTCTTT.

This chain links TRBV5-1 with TRBJ2-2, with 7 nucleotides matching TRBD2. CDR3 size: 12 residues. Per germline, CDR1 SGHRS and CDR2 YFSETQ. The junction had 9 bases not matched to a gene; V was cut back by 5 bases and J by 14 bases. The CDR3 is CASRQWEGELFF. In nucleotides, the CDR3 is TGCGCCAGCAGACAATGGGAGGGAGAACTGTTTTTT.

V is TRBV20-1 and J is TRBJ2-2, with D possibly matching TRBD1 (6 bases). The CDR3 is made up of 15 amino acids. Trimming took off 4 bases at V and 5 bases at J, with 17 bases between the two ends. Germline V gene lookup returns CDR1 DFQATT and CDR2 SNEGSKA (reference sequence). CDR3 sequence reads: CSANRQEEGTGELFF. The CDR3 region has the DNA TGCAGTGCTAACAGACAGGAAGAAGGAACCGGGGAGCTGTTTTTT.

Here the CDR3 reads CSAVRTSAEAFF. The CDR3 DNA reads TGCAGTGCGGTTCGGACTTCAGCTGAAGCTTTCTTT. The V gene is TRBV20-1, the J gene TRBJ1-1; D gene unclear. CDR1 DFQATT and CDR2 SNEGSKA come from the germline V gene (reference sequence). This CDR3 has 12 amino acids. Deletions cut 6 bases from V and 6 bases from J, with 14 bases between.